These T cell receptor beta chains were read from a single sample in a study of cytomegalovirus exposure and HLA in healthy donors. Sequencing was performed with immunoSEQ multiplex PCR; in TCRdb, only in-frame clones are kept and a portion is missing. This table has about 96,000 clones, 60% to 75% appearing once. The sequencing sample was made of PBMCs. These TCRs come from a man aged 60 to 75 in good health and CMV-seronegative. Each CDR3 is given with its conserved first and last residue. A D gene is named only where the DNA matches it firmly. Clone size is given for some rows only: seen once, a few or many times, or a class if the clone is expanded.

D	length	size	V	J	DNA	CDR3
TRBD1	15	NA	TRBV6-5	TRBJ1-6	TGTGCCAGCAGTTATGGGGGACAGGGGAATGCACCCCTCCACTTT	CASSYGGQGNAPLHF
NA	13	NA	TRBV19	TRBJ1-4	TGTGCCAGTAGTACCGCCTCGGGTCAGGGACTGTTTTTT	CASSTASGQGLFF
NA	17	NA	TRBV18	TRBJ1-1	TGTGCCAGCTCACTCCTTCCCGAGGGAACGGGGAACACTGAAGCTTTCTTT	CASSLLPEGTGNTEAFF
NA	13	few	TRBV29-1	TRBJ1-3	TGCAGCGTTGCAGAGAGCTCTGGAAACACCATATATTTT	CSVAESSGNTIYF
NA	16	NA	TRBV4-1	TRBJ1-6	TGCGCCAGCAGCCAAACCCGGGTTACCTATAATTCACCCCTCCACTTT	CASSQTRVTYNSPLHF
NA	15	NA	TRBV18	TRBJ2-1	TGTGCCAGCTCCGACGTCGGGAGCTCCTACAATGAGCAGTTCTTC	CASSDVGSSYNEQFF
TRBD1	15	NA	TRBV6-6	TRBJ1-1	TGTGCCAGCAGTCCTCCGGGACAGTGGAACACTGAAGCTTTCTTT	CASSPPGQWNTEAFF
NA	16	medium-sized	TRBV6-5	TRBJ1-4	TGTGCCAGCAGTTACGACGAAGGGACATGGGGCGAAAAACTGTTTTTT	CASSYDEGTWGEKLFF
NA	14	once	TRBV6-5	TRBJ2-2	TGTGCCAGTTCAAGCGGTCCCGAGACCGGGGAGCTGTTTTTT	CASSSGPETGELFF
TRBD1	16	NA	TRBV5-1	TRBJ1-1	TGCGCCAGCAGCCTACGGACCTCAGGGGGAGGCACTGAAGCTTTCTTT	CASSLRTSGGGTEAFF
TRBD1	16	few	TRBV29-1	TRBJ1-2	TGCAGCGTTGAAGATCCGCAGGGGGCTGGAGACTATGGCTACACCTTC	CSVEDPQGAGDYGYTF
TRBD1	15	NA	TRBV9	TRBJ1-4	TGTGCCAGCAGCGCCGAGACAGGGGCAGTTGAAAAACTGTTTTTT	CASSAETGAVEKLFF
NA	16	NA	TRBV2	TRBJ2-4	TGTGCCAGCAGTGAAGAGGCAGGAAGAGGGAAAAACATTCAGTACTTC	CASSEEAGRGKNIQYF
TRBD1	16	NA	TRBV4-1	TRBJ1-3	TGCGCCAGCAGCCAGTTCACCGGGACAGGGGTAAACACCATATATTTT	CASSQFTGTGVNTIYF
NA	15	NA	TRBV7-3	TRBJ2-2	TGTGCCAGCAGCTTCGGCGGGGCGGACACCGGGGAGCTGTTTTTT	CASSFGGADTGELFF
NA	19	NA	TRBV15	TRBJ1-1	TGTGCCACCAGCAGAGATCTTGGGACTCGGGCAACCGGGAACACTGAAGCTTTCTTT	CATSRDLGTRATGNTEAFF
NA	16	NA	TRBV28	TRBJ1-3	TGTGCCAGCAGTTTAGCCGCACTCCTCTCAGGAAACACCATATATTTT	CASSLAALLSGNTIYF
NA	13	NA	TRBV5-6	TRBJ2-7	TGTGCCAGCAGCTTGGGCGGAACCTACGAGCAGTACTTC	CASSLGGTYEQYF
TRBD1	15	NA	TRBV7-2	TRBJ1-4	TGTGCCAGCAGCTTATGGACAGGCGTGAATGAAAAACTGTTTTTT	CASSLWTGVNEKLFF
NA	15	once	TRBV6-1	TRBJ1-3	TGTGCCAGCAGTGAAGCTCGGGCAGGGGTGTACACCATATATTTT	CASSEARAGVYTIYF
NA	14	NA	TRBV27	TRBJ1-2	TGTGCCAGCAGCATTTATCAGGGGTACTATGGCTACACCTTC	CASSIYQGYYGYTF
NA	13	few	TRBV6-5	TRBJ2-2	TGTGCCAGCAGTTACCCGGGATCCGGGGAGCTGTTTTTT	CASSYPGSGELFF
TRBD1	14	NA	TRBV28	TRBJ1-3	TGTGCCAGCACCTTCGACAGGGCTGGAAACACCATATATTTT	CASTFDRAGNTIYF
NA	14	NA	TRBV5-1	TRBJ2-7	TGCGCCAGCAGCTTAAGACAGGGGAGGGACGAGCAGTACTTC	CASSLRQGRDEQYF
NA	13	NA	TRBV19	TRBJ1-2	TGTGCCAGCAACGAGTACTTAAACTATGGCTACACCTTC	CASNEYLNYGYTF
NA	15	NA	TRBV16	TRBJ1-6	TGTGCCAGCAGCCAGAGTAGCTCCTATAATTCACCCCTCCACTTT	CASSQSSSYNSPLHF
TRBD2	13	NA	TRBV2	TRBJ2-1	TGTGCCAGCAGGGTAGCGGGCCTCAATGAGCAGTTCTTC	CASRVAGLNEQFF
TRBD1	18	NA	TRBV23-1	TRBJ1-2	TGCGCCAGCAGTCACCAGGGACAGGGGGGCCGATTAGGCTATGGCTACACCTTC	CASSHQGQGGRLGYGYTF
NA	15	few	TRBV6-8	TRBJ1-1	TGTGCCAGCAGCCCCCGTGGGGGGGGGAGCACTGAAGCTTTCTTT	CASSPRGGGSTEAFF
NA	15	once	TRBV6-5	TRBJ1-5	TGTGCCAGCAGTCCGCAGGGGATAGGCAATCAGCCCCAGCATTTT	CASSPQGIGNQPQHF
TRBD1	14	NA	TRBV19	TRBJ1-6	TGTGCCAGTAGTCGACAGGGGGTTATCTCACCCCTCCACTTT	CASSRQGVISPLHF
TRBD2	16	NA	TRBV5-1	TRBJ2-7	TGCGCCAGCAGCAAACAACTAGCGTCCACAGGATACGAGCAGTACTTC	CASSKQLASTGYEQYF
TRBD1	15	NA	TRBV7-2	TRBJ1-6	TGTGCCAGCACCAATACCGGGACAGGGCAATCACCCCTCCACTTT	CASTNTGTGQSPLHF
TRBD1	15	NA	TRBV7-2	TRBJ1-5	TGTGCCAGCAGCTTAGAATGGGCAGGGGGTCAGCCCCAGCATTTT	CASSLEWAGGQPQHF
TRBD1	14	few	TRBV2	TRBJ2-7	TGTGCCAGCAGTGGACAGGGTAGTGTGTACGAGCAGTACTTC	CASSGQGSVYEQYF
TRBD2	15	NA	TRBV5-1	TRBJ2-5	TGCGCCAGCAGGTTTACTAGCGGGGGCCAAGAGACCCAGTACTTC	CASRFTSGGQETQYF
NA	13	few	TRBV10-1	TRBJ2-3	TGCGCCAGCAGTAATCGGTGGACAGATACGCAGTATTTT	CASSNRWTDTQYF
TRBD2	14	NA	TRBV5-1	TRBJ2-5	TGCGCCAGCAGCTTGGCGGGGGGACGAGAGACCCAGTACTTC	CASSLAGGRETQYF
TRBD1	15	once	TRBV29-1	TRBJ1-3	TGCAGCGTTGTCCCGGACAGGGGTAGTGGAAACACCATATATTTT	CSVVPDRGSGNTIYF
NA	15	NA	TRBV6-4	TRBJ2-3	TGTGCCAGCAGAGATTTACCTACTAGCACAGATACGCAGTATTTT	CASRDLPTSTDTQYF
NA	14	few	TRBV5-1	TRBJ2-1	TGCGCCAGCAGCTTGGCGCGTCTCAGGGATGAGCAGTTCTTC	CASSLARLRDEQFF
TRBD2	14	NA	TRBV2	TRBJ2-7	TGTGCCAGCAGGAGTAGCGGGGGGACCTACGAGCAGTACTTC	CASRSSGGTYEQYF
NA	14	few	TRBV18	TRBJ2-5	TGTGCCAGCTCACCACCGTGGGGCGGGGATCCCCAGTACTTC	CASSPPWGGDPQYF
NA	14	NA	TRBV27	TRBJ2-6	TGTGCCAGCAGTTTATTAGCTGGGGCCAACGTCCTGACTTTC	CASSLLAGANVLTF